Below, 22 T cell receptor beta chains from the same sample are listed, as sequenced in a study of identical twins (TCRdb year 2016). Receptor libraries were prepared by 5' RACE. Sequenced on an Illumina HiSeq 2000. Clones were called with MiXCR by TCRdb after fastp trimmed the public reads at Q25, and only in-frame beta chains were retained. Rows with one shared CDR3 protein collapse into an entry with the most common genes and DNA. The sample contains 690,000 or so distinct CDR3 sequences, around 8.6% of them found a single time. 0.98% of the sample is held by the ten biggest clonotypes. These data also featured in a second study, about yellow fever vaccine responses in identical twins.

Sample: PBMCs. These TCRs come from a woman in her late teens or twenties in good health.

This clonotype has a count of ten or more. The chain is built from TRBV9 and TRBJ2-1, with D perhaps given as TRBD1 or TRBD2 (6 bases each). V dropped 0 bases and J dropped 3 bases, with 10 bases sitting between them. Per germline, CDR1 SGDLS and CDR2 YYNGEE. The length of the CDR3 is 15 residues. CDR3 amino acids: CASSVARGGYNEQFF. DNA for the CDR3: TGTGCCAGCAGCGTAGCCAGGGGAGGCTACAATGAGCAGTTCTTC.

This clonotype was counted a few times. The V and J genes are TRBV5-1 and TRBJ2-5; 11 bases line up with TRBD1. The V gene's germline CDR1 is SGHRS and CDR2 YFSETQ. There are 14 residues in the CDR3. With V trimmed by 9 bases and J by 5 bases, 9 bases remained unmatched. The CDR3 loop reads CATRRDRGTETQYF. Here the CDR3 DNA reads TGCGCCACCAGGAGGGACAGGGGGACGGAGACCCAGTACTTC.

The chain employs TRBV5-1 and TRBJ2-3, with D hard to call. CDR1 and CDR2 (germline): SGHRS, YFSETQ. The V end was cut by 0 bases, the J end by 0 bases, with 8 bases between. This CDR3 is built from 15 residues. CDR3 sequence: CASSLGYSSTDTQYF. The DNA of the CDR3 is TGCGCCAGCAGCTTGGGATATTCTAGCACAGATACGCAGTATTTT.

J is TRBJ2-7 and V is TRBV11-2; TRBD2 agrees at 13 bases. Germline V gene data show CDR1 as SGHAT and CDR2 as FQNNGV. After removal of 7 bases from V and 3 bases from J, the junction contained 9 bases not matched to a gene. The length of the CDR3 is 16 residues. The CDR3 here is CASKLGLAGNYYEQYF. The CDR3, as DNA: TGTGCCAGCAAGCTGGGACTAGCGGGGAACTACTACGAGCAGTACTTC.

The chain links TRBV28 to TRBJ2-7; 13 positions agree with TRBD2. The CDR3 contains 17 residues. After removal of 5 bases from V and 3 bases from J, the junction contained 10 bases not matched to a gene. CDR1 MDHEN and CDR2 SYDVKM come from the germline V gene. The CDR3 DNA reads TGTGCCAGCAGTCCGCCATGGACTAGCGGGGGACACTACGAGCAGTACTTC. It translates to CASSPPWTSGGHYEQYF.

This clonotype was detected ten times or more. This rearrangement joins TRBV5-6 to TRBJ2-7; the match to TRBD1 covers 9 bases. V lost 2 bases to trimming and J lost 7 bases; unmatched junction nucleotides: 13. This CDR3 contains 16 residues. Germline lookup yields CDR1 SGHDT and CDR2 YYEEEE. The CDR3 is CASSFVPGQGLFEQYF. DNA for the CDR3: TGTGCCAGCAGCTTTGTACCGGGACAGGGCCTCTTTGAGCAGTACTTC.

V and J are TRBV6-5 and TRBJ2-3, with 7 bases identical to TRBD1. The CDR3 has 16 residues. With V trimmed by 0 bases and J by 2 bases, 5 bases remained unmatched. The V gene's germline CDR1 is MNHEY and CDR2 SVGAGI. The CDR3 region is CASSYSGQLFTDTQYF. Written as DNA, the CDR3 is TGTGCCAGCAGTTACTCGGGACAGTTATTCACAGATACGCAGTATTTT.

This clonotype was seen more than once but under ten times. The chain combines TRBV27 with TRBJ2-5; unclear D gene. Trimming removed 10 bases from V and 4 bases from J, with 13 bases in between. From germline, CDR1 is MNHEY and CDR2 SMNVEV (reference sequence). This CDR3 has 12 residues. Here the CDR3 DNA reads TGTGCCACCTCGTCTCTCGGAGAGACCCAGTACTTC. Protein sequence: CATSSLGETQYF.

This clonotype appeared a few times. The chain joins TRBV4-2 to TRBJ2-3; TRBD2 agrees at 12 bases. CDR3 length: 18 residues. Germline assignment: CDR1 LGHNA and CDR2 YNFKEQ. J was trimmed by 0 bases and V by 4 bases; bases with no gene match: 8. The CDR3 coding sequence is TGTGCCAGCAGCCGAAGGATGACTAGCGGGGGAAGCACAGATACGCAGTATTTT. Translating gives CASSRRMTSGGSTDTQYF.

In its sample, this clonotype was seen many times. The gene calls are TRBV7-2 and TRBJ2-4; weak D call: TRBD2 (5 bases). The CDR3 runs 15 residues. In germline, CDR1 is SGHTA, CDR2 FQGNSA. Trimming shortened V by 5 bases and J by 0 bases, and 11 bases separated the two germline ends. The CDR3 nucleotides read TGTGCCAGCAGCCCCCTAGGACTAGCCAAAAACATTCAGTACTTC. Amino acids: CASSPLGLAKNIQYF.

This clonotype was observed many times. V is TRBV3-1 and J is TRBJ2-1, with TRBD2 matching over 10 bases. This CDR3 region has 15 residues. V gave up 0 bases and J gave up 6 bases; unmatched junction bases: 2. The germline CDR1 and CDR2 sequences are LGHDT and YNNKEL (reference sequence). The CDR3 reads CASSQEGLASNEQFF. In DNA form, the CDR3 reads TGTGCCAGCAGCCAAGAGGGACTAGCGTCCAATGAGCAGTTCTTC.

This clonotype was seen only a few times. This sequence joins TRBV30 and TRBJ2-1; 8 bases agree with TRBD2. V lost 2 bases to trimming and J lost 4 bases; unmatched junction nucleotides: 7. Germline assignment: CDR1 GTSNPN and CDR2 SVGIG (reference sequence). There are 15 residues in the CDR3. In nucleotides, the CDR3 is TGTGCCTGGAGTACCAGGAGCGGGGGATACAATGAGCAGTTCTTC. This translates into CAWSTRSGGYNEQFF.

In this sample, this clonotype turned up a few times. The CDR3 nucleotides read TGTGCCATATTTACGGACGGCATGAGGACCCTCCACTTT. Protein: CAIFTDGMRTLHF. The chain uses TRBV10-3 and TRBJ1-6; D unclear. This CDR3 is built from 13 residues. The V and J ends lost 9 bases and 14 bases respectively, with 20 bases between them. From germline, CDR1 is ENHRY and CDR2 SYGVKD.

This clonotype was detected ten times or more. The gene calls are TRBV24-1 and TRBJ2-7; weak D call: TRBD2 (6 bases). The CDR3 has 15 residues. Germline-derived CDR1 and CDR2 are KGHDR and SFDVKD. With 4 bases removed from V and 3 bases from J, the gap between germline ends came to 15 bases. The CDR3 DNA reads as TGTGCCACCAGTGACTCCGGGACTTCGATCTACGAGCAGTACTTC. It encodes CATSDSGTSIYEQYF.

This clonotype was found a few times. This chain links TRBV24-1 with TRBJ2-5; the D is unclear. Germline V gene sequence: CDR1 KGHDR, CDR2 SFDVKD. V was trimmed by 2 bases and J by 5 bases, leaving 8 bases between them. CDR3 length: 13 residues. DNA of the CDR3: TGTGCCACCAGTGATTCGAGATTGGAGACCCAGTACTTC. It translates to CATSDSRLETQYF.

This clonotype was recorded at least ten times. The chain links TRBV2 to TRBJ2-1; D is unclear. Germline CDR1 SNHLY, CDR2 FYNNEI. V lost 4 bases and J 4 bases, leaving 5 bases between the germline ends. The CDR3 loop spans 12 amino acids. The chain's CDR3 is CASSGPYNEQFF. Here the CDR3 DNA reads TGTGCCAGCAGTGGGCCGTACAATGAGCAGTTCTTC.

The J gene is TRBJ1-4, the V gene TRBV7-9, with D possibly matching TRBD1 (5 bases). The CDR3 sequence is 15 residues long. The V and J ends lost 5 bases and 6 bases respectively, with 16 bases between them. The germline CDR1 and CDR2 sequences are SEHNR and FQNEAQ (reference sequence). The CDR3 here is CASSPGTSVDEKLFF. In DNA, the CDR3 is TGTGCCAGCAGCCCCGGGACTAGCGTGGATGAAAAACTGTTTTTT.

This clonotype was seen a few times. The chain carries TRBV5-6 and TRBJ2-5; 7 nucleotides agree with TRBD2. Germline V gene data show CDR1 as SGHDT and CDR2 as YYEEEE. This CDR3 contains 15 residues. The junction had 7 bases not matched to a gene; V was cut back by 0 bases and J by 5 bases. Here the CDR3 DNA reads TGTGCCAGCAGCTTGGATCGCGGGAGCTGGGAGACCCAGTACTTC. It encodes CASSLDRGSWETQYF.

This clonotype was recorded a few times. The CDR3: CASSSGWIQYF. The CDR3 bases are TGTGCCAGCAGTTCCGGTTGGATTCAGTACTTC. The chain recombines TRBV6-2 or TRBV6-3 with TRBJ2-4; no reliable D call. With 4 bases removed from V and 10 bases from J, the gap between germline ends came to 8 bases. Germline loops: CDR1 MNHEY, CDR2 SVGEGT. The CDR3 extends over 11 amino acids.

This rearrangement joins TRBV3-1 to TRBJ2-2; D gene ambiguous. The germline gives CDR1 LGHDT, CDR2 YNNKEL (reference sequence). Trimming took off 7 bases at V and 8 bases at J, with 11 bases between the two ends. The length of the CDR3 is 12 residues. CDR3 sequence reads: CASNLPPGELFF. The CDR3 region has the DNA TGTGCCAGCAACCTCCCCCCGGGGGAGCTGTTTTTT.

There are many counts of this clonotype. J is TRBJ2-7 and V is TRBV2; 9 nucleotides line up with TRBD2. With 5 bases clipped from V and 4 bases from J, the junction kept 6 bases outside the gene matches. Germline CDR1 reads SNHLY; CDR2 reads FYNNEI. CDR3 size: 14 residues. The CDR3 sequence: CASSFPGLAYEQYF. The CDR3 DNA follows: TGTGCCAGCAGTTTTCCGGGACTAGCTTACGAGCAGTACTTC.

This clonotype has at least ten counts. The chain links TRBV7-9 to TRBJ2-3; 7 nucleotides line up with TRBD2. The CDR3 is 14 amino acids. The V gene's germline CDR1 is SEHNR and CDR2 FQNEAQ (reference sequence). J was trimmed by 1 base and V by 6 bases; bases with no gene match: 4. The CDR3 DNA sequence: TGTGCCAGCAGGTTAAGCGGGGGCACAGATACGCAGTATTTT. The encoded protein is CASRLSGGTDTQYF.